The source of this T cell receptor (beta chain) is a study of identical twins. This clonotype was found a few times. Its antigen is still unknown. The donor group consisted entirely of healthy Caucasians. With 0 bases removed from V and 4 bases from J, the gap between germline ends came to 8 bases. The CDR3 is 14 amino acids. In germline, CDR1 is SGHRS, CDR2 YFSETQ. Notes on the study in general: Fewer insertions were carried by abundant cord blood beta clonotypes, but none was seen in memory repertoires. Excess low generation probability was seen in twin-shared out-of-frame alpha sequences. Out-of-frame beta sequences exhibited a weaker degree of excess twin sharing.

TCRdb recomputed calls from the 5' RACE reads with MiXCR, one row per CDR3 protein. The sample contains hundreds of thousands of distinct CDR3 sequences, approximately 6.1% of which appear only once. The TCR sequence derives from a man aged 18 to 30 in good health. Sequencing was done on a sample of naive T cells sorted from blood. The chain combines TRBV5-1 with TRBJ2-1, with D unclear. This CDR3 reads CASSLAEVYNEQFF. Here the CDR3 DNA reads TGCGCCAGCAGCTTGGCCGAGGTATACAATGAGCAGTTCTTC.